Following are 3 T cell receptor beta chains from one sample sequenced in a study of human CD4 T cells and Enterobacteriaceae. All CD4+ cells other than CD45RA+CCR7+CD95- naive cells were sorted as memory, over 95% pure. The assay was immunoSEQ multiplex PCR, and TCRdb's table has in-frame clones only and misses some. In the table there are about 29,000 clones, approximately 80% of which are singletons. Input material: memory CD4+ T cells from blood. The receptors derive from a human donor in good health.

CDR3 sequence reads: CASSPPRAGDNSPLHF. As DNA, the CDR3 is TGTGCCAGCAGTCCTCCTCGGGCTGGGGATAATTCACCCCTCCACTTT. The chain uses TRBV28 and TRBJ1-6; D call uncertain. The V end was cut by 5 bases, the J end by 5 bases, with 16 bases between. This CDR3 contains 16 residues. Germline loops: CDR1 MDHEN, CDR2 SYDVKM.

This rearrangement joins TRBV6-1 to TRBJ1-4, with D perhaps TRBD1 (5 bases). Germline lookup yields CDR1 MNHNS and CDR2 SASEGT. The V and J ends lost 8 bases and 8 bases respectively, with 18 bases between them. The CDR3 consists of 14 residues. The CDR3 sequence is CASRGHSNGEKLFF. The CDR3 DNA is TGTGCCAGCCGAGGACACTCTAATGGGGAAAAACTGTTTTTT.

The gene calls are TRBV6-1 and TRBJ2-1; 11 nucleotides agree with TRBD2. This CDR3 comprises 14 residues. The ends lost 11 bases at V and 7 bases at J; junction bases unmatched: 10. Germline-derived CDR1 and CDR2 are MNHNS and SASEGT. The CDR3 is CAGISGGAKNEQFF. As DNA, the CDR3 is TGTGCCGGGATTAGCGGGGGGGCCAAGAATGAGCAGTTCTTC.